Listed below are T cell receptor beta chains from one sample, sequenced in a study of T cells in Graves' hyperthyroidism and ophthalmopathy. TCRdb reprocessed the multiplex PCR reads via MiXCR and lists one record per CDR3 protein. The data hold about 200,000 distinct CDR3 sequences, with approximately 17% observed a single time. Sequencing was carried out using blood. These receptors came from a man aged 50-60 years with Graves' hyperthyroidism. The CDR3 runs from the conserved cysteine through the conserved F or W. Each record gives: clone size, CDR3 length, V gene, J gene, D gene, CDR3 DNA, CDR3 protein. D genes are given only for firm matches. Size values are once, few and many counts, or a class for expanded clones, and some rows have none.

>many|15|TRBV11-2|TRBJ2-2|-
TGTGCCAGCACCCTTCGGGGTCGGAGAACCGGGGAGCTGTTTTTT
CASTLRGRRTGELFF
>-|16|TRBV6-5|TRBJ2-2|TRBD2
TGTGCCAGCAGTTACTTGGGGACTAAAAGGACCGGGGAGCTGTTTTTT
CASSYLGTKRTGELFF
>many|14|TRBV2|TRBJ2-7|-
TGTGCCAGCAGTGGACGGTTGACCACCTACGAGCAGTACTTC
CASSGRLTTYEQYF
>-|14|TRBV29-1|TRBJ1-3|-
TGCAGCGTTGAGACTTCTCGCTCTGGAAACACCATATATTTT
CSVETSRSGNTIYF
>many|12|TRBV28|TRBJ2-1|-
TGTGCCAGCAGCTCGAATACCCATGAGCAGTTCTTC
CASSSNTHEQFF
>-|13|TRBV2|TRBJ1-1|-
TGTGCCAGCAGTGAAGGCGGGGCCCCTGAAGCTTTCTTT
CASSEGGAPEAFF
>few|15|TRBV7-7|TRBJ2-5|-
TGTGCTAGCAGCATGGGACTGGGCGTACAAGAGACCCAGTACTTC
CASSMGLGVQETQYF
>-|12|TRBV12-5|TRBJ2-6|-
TGTGCTAGTGGCGCTGGGGCCAACGTCCTGACTTTC
CASGAGANVLTF
>few|16|TRBV3-1|TRBJ1-6|TRBD1
TGTGCCAGCAGCCAAGATCGAAAAGGGGGCTTTTCACCCCTCCACTTT
CASSQDRKGGFSPLHF
>-|15|TRBV5-1|TRBJ2-3|TRBD1
TGCGCCAGCGCATCCGGGACAGGGGACACAGATACGCAGTATTTT
CASASGTGDTDTQYF
>many|13|TRBV11-2|TRBJ2-5|-
TGTGCCAGCAGCCCGCTTCGCGCGGGGACCCAGTACTTC
CASSPLRAGTQYF
>-|15|TRBV16|TRBJ1-4|-
TGTGCCAGCAGCCCACGGCAGGGTTTGACTGAAAAACTGTTTTTT
CASSPRQGLTEKLFF
>many|14|TRBV30|TRBJ1-6|-
TGTGCCTGGGGTACGGGAGAATATAATTCACCCCTCCACTTT
CAWGTGEYNSPLHF
>few|15|TRBV7-2|TRBJ1-4|-
TGTGCCAGCTCCATTGGACAGACCGCTAATGAAAAACTGTTTTTT
CASSIGQTANEKLFF
>once|14|TRBV15|TRBJ2-5|-
TGTGCCACCAGCAGGAGGACGCCGGGAAGGGCCCAGTACTTC
CATSRRTPGRAQYF
>many|15|TRBV28|TRBJ2-7|-
TGTGCCAGCAGCCCATACCGGGGCAAGGAGTACGAGCAGTACTTC
CASSPYRGKEYEQYF
>many|14|TRBV15|TRBJ2-1|-
TGTGCCACCAGCATACGCCGGGGGTACAATGAGCAGTTCTTC
CATSIRRGYNEQFF
>-|13|TRBV20-1|TRBJ1-4|-
TGCAGTGCTAGAAAGGACAGCTATGAAAAACTGTTTTTT
CSARKDSYEKLFF
>-|16|TRBV5-4|TRBJ2-7|TRBD2
TGTGCCAGCAGCCACGGGACTAGCGGGGCTTTCTACGAGCAGTACTTC
CASSHGTSGAFYEQYF
>-|18|TRBV28|TRBJ2-3|TRBD2
TGTGCCAGCAGCTTCCAATTGACTAGCGGGAGGTTCCCAGATACGCAGTATTTT
CASSFQLTSGRFPDTQYF
>-|15|TRBV4-1|TRBJ2-7|-
TGCGCCAGCAGCCAAGAATGGGGGGAGGCTTACGAGCAGTACTTC
CASSQEWGEAYEQYF
>-|16|TRBV11-1|TRBJ2-3|TRBD2
TGTGCCAGCAGGTCCGGGACTAGCGGATTCACAGATACGCAGTATTTT
CASRSGTSGFTDTQYF
>many|16|TRBV30|TRBJ2-3|TRBD2
TGTGCCTGGAGGGTCCATCTAGCGGGAAACACAGATACGCAGTATTTT
CAWRVHLAGNTDTQYF
>many|15|TRBV11-3|TRBJ2-1|-
TGTGCCAGCAGCTTAGAAGGGACACCGTACAATGAGCAGTTCTTC
CASSLEGTPYNEQFF
>many|13|TRBV28|TRBJ2-4|-
TGTGCCAGCCTCGGAGGCACAGAAAACATTCAGTACTTC
CASLGGTENIQYF
>few|10|TRBV6-1|TRBJ2-1|-
TGTGCCAGCATGCGGTATGAGCAGTTCTTC
CASMRYEQFF
>many|14|TRBV20-1|TRBJ2-7|-
TGCAGTGCTAGGAAAACAGGGATACCCTACGAGCAGTACTTC
CSARKTGIPYEQYF